Below are 32 T cell receptor beta chains sequenced from a single sample in a study of tissue T cells after allogeneic stem cell transplantation. Time point noted: mouse harvest day 7 after allogeneic transplant. The graft held 10^6 splenic CD5+ T cells and 10^7 T-cell-depleted bone marrow cells. The data were produced by immunoSEQ multiplex PCR, yet TCRdb's version contains in-frame clones alone and is incomplete. Among some 11,000 clones listed, 35% to 45% were seen once. Material: skin. The source of these receptors is a female BALB/c mouse given C57BL/6 T cells with graft-versus-host disease after an allogeneic hematopoietic cell transplant.

This clone appeared a single time. Genes here carry mouse names. The CDR3 is cut off 1 residue early in the read; its end comes from the germline J gene. The rearrangement uses TRBV15 and TRBJ2-5; the D gene is possibly TRBD1 (5 bases). This CDR3 has 14 residues. Looked up from germline, CDR1 is SGHND and CDR2 is FRSKSL. V lost 7 bases and J lost 0, with 11 bases in between. Here the CDR3 reads CASTSTVNQDTQYF. CDR3 DNA, as far as it was read: TGTGCCAGCACCTCGACAGTTAACCAAGACACCCAGTAC.

This clone has only a few counts. The gene names here belong to mouse. Sequencing ends 1 residue short of the CDR3 end; the germline J gene provides the rest. The chain employs TRBV5 and TRBJ2-2; D gene unclear. This CDR3 has 14 amino acids. Germline V gives CDR1 LGHNA, CDR2 YNLKQL (reference sequence). Trimming stripped 0 bases from V and 1 base from J, with 3 bases between. The CDR3 protein is CASSQEQNTGQLYF. Partial CDR3 DNA: TGTGCCAGCAGCCAAGAACAAAACACCGGGCAGCTCTAC.

In the case of this clone: These gene names are mouse names. Read sequence stops 1 residue before the CDR3 end, and the germline J gene provides the missing end. The V call is TRBV19, the J call TRBJ2-3; D is unresolved. The CDR3 runs to 13 residues. Per the germline V gene, CDR1 is FNHDT and CDR2 is SITEND (reference sequence). The germline V and J ends were trimmed by 3 bases and 6 bases, with 11 bases remaining between them. This CDR3 is CASSTAPHETLYF. The part of the CDR3 DNA that was read is TGTGCCAGCAGTACCGCCCCACATGAAACGCTGTAT.

This clone was seen a few times. Here the gene names and germline are mouse. The read finishes 1 residue shy of the CDR3 end, and the germline J gene is used to complete it. V gene TRBV3 combines with J gene TRBJ1-2; D unresolved. The germline V gene has CDR1 SNHLY and CDR2 FYNGKV (reference sequence). Trimming took 4 bases from V and 2 from J, leaving 8 bases between them. This CDR3 contains 13 residues. Incomplete CDR3 DNA: TGTGCCAGCAGCTCCATCAGTAACTCCGACTACACC. Amino acids: CASSSISNSDYT. The complete CDR3 sequence is CASSSISNSDYTF.

This clone was detected only a few times. The gene names here belong to mouse. The CDR3 end lies 1 residue beyond the end of the read and is filled in from the germline J gene. The genes are TRBV16 and TRBJ1-3; D gene ambiguous. The V and J ends lost 1 base and 0 bases respectively, with 4 bases between them. The CDR3 is made up of 14 amino acids. In germline, CDR1 is SGHSA, CDR2 FRNQAP. This chain's CDR3 is CASSLAISGNTLYF. The DNA read from the CDR3 is TGTGCAAGCAGCTTAGCCATTTCTGGAAATACGCTCTAT.

About this clone itself: Mouse names are used for the genes. The CDR3 end falls 1 residue outside the read, so it is completed with the germline J gene. This rearrangement joins TRBV12-1 to TRBJ2-3; D possibly corresponds to TRBD2 (5 bases). V shed 4 bases and J shed 0 bases, with 10 bases lying between them. Germline loops: CDR1 SGHSN, CDR2 HYEKVE. The CDR3 spans 14 residues. CDR3 in amino acids: CASSLWVSAETLYF. The sequenced CDR3 bases are TGTGCCAGCTCACTCTGGGTTAGTGCAGAAACGCTGTAT. Based on the CDR3 plus reference TRBV12-1 and TRBJ2-3, the full variable domain is DSGVVQSPRHIIKEKGGRSVLTCIPISGHSNVVWYQQTLGKELKFLIQHYEKVERDKGFLPSRFSVQQFDDYHSEMNMSALELEDSAMYFCASSLWVSAETLYFGSGTRLTVL.

Of note for this clone: Gene names denote mouse genes. The read finishes 1 residue shy of the CDR3 end, and the germline J gene is used to complete it. The chain has TRBV15 and TRBJ2-7; the match to TRBD2 covers 7 bases. CDR1 SGHND and CDR2 FRSKSL come from the germline V gene. CDR3 length: 13 residues. V lost 1 base to trimming and J lost 8 bases; unmatched junction nucleotides: 5. Incomplete CDR3 DNA: TGTGCCAGCAGTTTAGGACTGGGTCTCAAACAGTAC. Amino acids: CASSLGLGLKQY. The CDR3 reads in full as CASSLGLGLKQYF.

This clone was observed a few times. Mouse gene names and germline throughout. The sequenced fragment ends 1 residue before the CDR3 boundary, so the rest is inferred from the germline J gene. This chain links TRBV26 with TRBJ2-1; TRBD2 agrees at 13 bases. CDR1 and CDR2 (germline): KGHPV, FQNQEV (reference sequence). This CDR3 has 14 residues. V shed 6 bases and J 8 bases; nucleotides not matched to a gene: 4. CDR3 bases read: TGTGCCAGCAGCCGGGACTGGGGGGGTACTGAGCAGTTC. It is translated as CASSRDWGGTEQF. The full CDR3 reads CASSRDWGGTEQFF.

Worth noting for this clone: Germline and genes here are mouse. The sequenced fragment ends 1 residue before the CDR3 boundary, so the rest is inferred from the germline J gene. This chain connects TRBV26 to TRBJ2-5; 10 bases agree with TRBD2. CDR3 length equals 14 residues. Trimming removed 4 bases from V and 5 bases from J; junction bases left unmatched: 3. Germline values: CDR1 KGHPV, CDR2 FQNQEV (reference sequence). CDR3 in amino acids: CASSRTGGGDTQYF. The CDR3 DNA, read in part, is TGTGCCAGCAGTCGGACTGGGGGAGGAGACACCCAGTAC.

This clone was observed a few times. The gene symbols are mouse symbols. The CDR3 is cut off 1 residue early in the read; its end comes from the germline J gene. J is TRBJ1-5 and V is TRBV5, with D perhaps matching TRBD1 (5 bases). The CDR3 spans 15 residues. Germline CDR1 is LGHNA and CDR2 is YNLKQL (reference sequence). Trimming pared 0 bases from V and 0 bases from J, leaving 6 bases between. CDR3 bases read: TGTGCCAGCAGCCAAGAGGGGGTTAACAACCAGGCTCCGCTT. This encodes CASSQEGVNNQAPL. The whole CDR3 protein reads CASSQEGVNNQAPLF.

This clone turned up a few times. The gene names given are mouse names. The DNA ends 1 residue before the CDR3 does, and the rest of the CDR3 is filled in from the germline J gene. The chain recombines TRBV3 with TRBJ2-7, with TRBD1 identical over 7 bases. The germline CDR1 and CDR2 sequences are SNHLY and FYNGKV (reference sequence). The CDR3 contains 14 residues. The J segment lost 4 bases and the V segment lost 5 bases, leaving 8 bases of the junction unmatched. The DNA read from the CDR3 is TGTGCCAGCAGCCTGCCGGGACAGAAATATGAACAGTAC. Its protein is CASSLPGQKYEQY. The entire CDR3 protein reads CASSLPGQKYEQYF.

This clone is medium-sized. The gene names given are mouse names. Read sequence stops 1 residue before the CDR3 end, and the germline J gene provides the missing end. The chain uses TRBV23 and TRBJ2-7; the table's D call of TRBD2 was not tested on the DNA. The CDR3 extends over 15 amino acids. Germline V gene lookup returns CDR1 KGHTA and CDR2 FQNQQP. CDR3 DNA (partial): TGCTCCAGCAGTCAAATACTGGGGGGTGACTATGAACAGTAC. Translation: CSSSQILGGDYEQY. The entire CDR3 protein is CSSSQILGGDYEQYF. The whole variable domain, remainder taken from reference TRBV23 and TRBJ2-7, is DAAVTQKPRYLIKMKGQEAEMKCIPEKGHTAVFWYQQKQSKELKFLIYFQNQQPLDQIDMVKERFSAVCPSSSLCSLGIRTCEAEDSALYLCSSSQILGGDYEQYFGPGTRLTVL.

Worth noting for this clone: Gene names follow the mouse nomenclature. Coverage ceases 1 residue before the CDR3 finishes, and the germline J gene fills in the end. The V and J genes are TRBV19 and TRBJ1-4; possibly TRBD1 for D (5 bases). Germline lookup yields CDR1 FNHDT and CDR2 SITEND (reference sequence). The length of the CDR3 is 14 residues. With 3 bases removed from V and 0 bases from J, the gap between germline ends came to 6 bases. The part of the CDR3 DNA that was read is TGTGCCAGCAGTAAGGGGATTTCCAACGAAAGATTATTT. This gives the protein CASSKGISNERLF. The complete CDR3 reads CASSKGISNERLFF.

This clone was found a few times. Germline and genes: mouse. The CDR3 end lies 1 residue beyond the end of the read and is filled in from the germline J gene. The V call is TRBV19, the J call TRBJ2-7; weak D call: TRBD1 (6 bases). CDR1 FNHDT and CDR2 SITEND come from the germline V gene (reference sequence). V was cut by 5 bases and J by 4 bases, with 13 bases left in between. The CDR3 consists of 13 residues. Incomplete CDR3 DNA: TGTGCCAGCAGACCGGGACAAAATTATGAACAGTAC. This sequence encodes CASRPGQNYEQY. The entire CDR3 reads CASRPGQNYEQYF.

In its sample, this clone was seen a few times. Gene names refer to mouse genes. The read comes to an end 1 residue before the CDR3 does, leaving the germline J gene to fill in the end. This chain joins TRBV24 and TRBJ2-7; TRBD1 matches at 10 bases. This CDR3 region has 14 residues. V trimming: 6 bases; J trimming: 5 bases; junction bases outside the gene matches: 7. CDR1 KGHTA and CDR2 FRNEEI come from the germline V gene. Incomplete CDR3 DNA: TGTGCCAGCAGCCCGGGACAGGGGAGGGATGAACAGTAC. It specifies CASSPGQGRDEQY. The whole CDR3 protein reads CASSPGQGRDEQYF.

As for this clone: All gene names here are mouse names. Read data end 1 residue before the CDR3 end; the end is taken from the germline J gene. This rearrangement joins TRBV26 to TRBJ1-1; a possible D gene is TRBD1 (6 bases). Germline CDR1 reads KGHPV; CDR2 reads FQNQEV (reference sequence). Trimming removed 4 bases from V and 0 bases from J, with 9 bases in between. The CDR3 length is 14 residues. CDR3 bases read: TGTGCCAGCAGTCCGGGACAAGCAAACACAGAAGTCTTC. As protein: CASSPGQANTEVF. The whole CDR3 protein is CASSPGQANTEVFF.

There are a few counts of this clone. The gene names here belong to mouse. Coverage ceases 1 residue before the CDR3 finishes, and the germline J gene fills in the end. This rearrangement joins TRBV16 to TRBJ2-5; D is unclear. V lost 0 bases, J lost 3 bases, and 7 bases lay in between. Germline V CDR1 and CDR2: SGHSA, FRNQAP. The CDR3 totals 14 residues. The covered CDR3 bases are TGTGCAAGCAGCTTAGATACCCTGCAAGACACCCAGTAC. Encoded protein: CASSLDTLQDTQY. The full CDR3 protein reads CASSLDTLQDTQYF.

This clone occurred a few times. Germline and genes here are mouse. The read falls 1 residue short of the CDR3 end, and the missing part is taken from the germline J gene. The chain employs TRBV26 and TRBJ2-1; possible D gene TRBD1, 5 bases. The CDR3 sequence is 14 residues long. Germline V gene data show CDR1 as KGHPV and CDR2 as FQNQEV (reference sequence). V was pared by 4 bases and J by 1 base, with 8 bases between. The DNA read from the CDR3 is TGTGCCAGCAGTCGGACACCAAACTATGCTGAGCAGTTC. This codes for CASSRTPNYAEQF. The whole CDR3 region reads CASSRTPNYAEQFF.

Notes on this clone: Gene names follow the mouse nomenclature. Read data end 1 residue before the CDR3 end; the end is taken from the germline J gene. J is TRBJ1-1 and V is TRBV24; possible D gene TRBD1, 5 bases. Germline lookup yields CDR1 KGHTA and CDR2 FRNEEI. Trimming took off 0 bases at V and 0 bases at J, with 8 bases between the two ends. The CDR3 totals 15 residues. The covered CDR3 bases are TGTGCCAGCAGTCTGTATGCGGGGGCAAACACAGAAGTCTTC. This codes for CASSLYAGANTEVF. The whole CDR3 is CASSLYAGANTEVFF.

In this sample, this clone turned up a few times. Gene and germline names: mouse. The missing CDR3 end, 1 residue past where the read stops, is filled in from the germline J gene. V usage is TRBV13-1 and J usage is TRBJ1-4; TRBD1 might be the D (6 bases). V was cut by 2 bases and J by 3 bases, with 8 bases left in between. The CDR3 has 14 amino acids. Germline lookup yields CDR1 NSHNY and CDR2 SYGAGN. CDR3 residues: CASSEQGPNERLFF. CDR3 DNA (partial): TGTGCCAGCAGTGAACAGGGTCCCAACGAAAGATTATTT.

This clone showed up just a few times. Germline and genes: mouse. The read halts 1 residue ahead of the CDR3 end, with the missing end drawn from the germline J gene. The J gene is TRBJ2-4, the V gene TRBV14; tentatively, D is TRBD2 (5 bases). The CDR3 spans 15 residues. Looked up from germline, CDR1 is SGHDT and CDR2 is FRDEAV. Trimming removed 1 base at V and 0 bases at J, with 9 bases between. CDR3 bases read: TGTGCCAGCAGTTTCCTCAGGACTAGTCAAAACACCTTGTAC. Its translation: CASSFLRTSQNTLY. The CDR3 in full is CASSFLRTSQNTLYF.

By its share, this clone is medium-sized. Gene and germline names: mouse. CDR3 region: CASSLDRGVNERLFF. CDR3 bases read: TGTGCCAGCAGTCTCGACAGGGGAGTCAACGAAAGATTATTT. The chain couples TRBV26 to TRBJ1-4; TRBD1 aligns across 8 bases. From the germline J gene comes the end of the CDR3, since the read stops 1 residue before it. The CDR3 is 15 residues long. The V gene end was trimmed by 3 bases and the J gene end by 4 bases; junction bases not matched to a gene: 4. CDR1 is KGHPV, CDR2 FQNQEV, per germline (reference sequence).

Remarks on this clone: Each gene name is a mouse one. The read ends 1 residue early relative to the CDR3; the germline J gene fills the gap. V is TRBV3 and J is TRBJ1-2, with unresolved D. Trimming removed 1 base at V and 0 bases at J, with 6 bases between. CDR1 and CDR2 (germline): SNHLY, FYNGKV (reference sequence). There are 14 residues in the CDR3. CDR3 protein: CASSLDSANSDYTF. The covered CDR3 bases are TGTGCCAGCAGCTTAGACAGTGCAAACTCCGACTACACC.

In regard to this clone: The germline and genes are mouse ones. The CDR3 is cut off 1 residue early in the read; its end comes from the germline J gene. The genes are TRBV26 and TRBJ2-5; TRBD2 matches 12 bases. This CDR3 contains 16 residues. In germline, CDR1 is KGHPV, CDR2 FQNQEV (reference sequence). J was trimmed by 0 bases and V by 8 bases; bases with no gene match: 6. The covered CDR3 bases are TGTGCCAGCCCCCGGGACTGGGGGGCAAACCAAGACACCCAGTAC. This encodes CASPRDWGANQDTQY. The full CDR3 sequence reads CASPRDWGANQDTQYF.

This clone rates as medium-sized. These gene names are mouse names. The CDR3 end is not reached by the read, which stops 1 residue before it; the germline J gene fills it in. J is TRBJ2-2 and V is TRBV3, with 13 positions matching TRBD2. The CDR3 runs to 17 residues. After removal of 6 bases from V and 3 bases from J, the junction contained 7 bases not matched to a gene. Germline CDR1 is SNHLY and CDR2 is FYNGKV (reference sequence). CDR3 DNA, as far as it was read: TGTGCCAGCAGTCAGGACTGGGGGGGCGCGGACACCGGGCAGCTCTAC. Translated: CASSQDWGGADTGQLY. The whole CDR3 protein reads CASSQDWGGADTGQLYF. Full variable domain (rest looked up from reference TRBV3 and TRBJ2-2): GPKVLQIPSHQIIDMGQMVTLNCDPVSNHLYFYWYKQILGQQMEFLVNFYNGKVMEKSKLFKDQFSVERPDGSYFTLKIQPTALEDSAVYFCASSQDWGGADTGQLYFGEGSKLTVL.

In this sample, this clone turned up a few times. These gene names are mouse names. The CDR3 extends 1 residue past the end of the read, so its final part is completed from the germline J gene. This chain joins TRBV26 and TRBJ1-1; no firm D call. Trimming took 6 bases from V and 1 from J, leaving 6 bases between them. Germline V lookup: CDR1 KGHPV, CDR2 FQNQEV (reference sequence). The length of the CDR3 is 12 residues. Here the CDR3 reads CASRQMNTEVFF. The DNA read from the CDR3 is TGTGCCAGCAGACAGATGAACACAGAAGTCTTC. Using reference TRBV26 and TRBJ1-1 for the parts outside the CDR3, the full variable domain is NSKVIQTPRYLVKGQGQKAKMRCIPEKGHPVVFWYQQNKNNEFKFLINFQNQEVLQQIDMTEKRFSAECPSNSPCSLEIQSSEAGDSALYLCASRQMNTEVFFGKGTRLTVV.

In the case of this clone: Here the gene names and germline are mouse. Coverage ceases 1 residue before the CDR3 finishes, and the germline J gene fills in the end. This chain connects TRBV5 to TRBJ1-1; D ambiguous. V was clipped by 0 bases and J by 5 bases, with 4 bases between them. Germline CDR1 and CDR2: LGHNA and YNLKQL (reference sequence). CDR3 length equals 12 residues. The CDR3 here is CASSQERTEVFF. CDR3 DNA, as far as it was read: TGTGCCAGCAGCCAAGAAAGGACAGAAGTCTTC.

Turning to this clone: Mouse gene names apply. The read stops 1 residue short of the end of the CDR3; the missing end is completed from the germline J gene. This CDR3 is also generated by other DNA sequences in the sample. The chain combines TRBV1 with TRBJ2-7, with 11 nucleotides matching TRBD1. Germline V gene sequence: CDR1 NSQYPW, CDR2 LRSPGD (reference sequence). With V trimmed by 3 bases and J by 4 bases, 2 bases remained unmatched. The CDR3 is 14 amino acids. Partial CDR3 DNA: TGCACCTGCAGTGCCCGGGACAGGGGGTATGAACAGTAC. Translation gives CTCSARDRGYEQY. The CDR3, in full, reads CTCSARDRGYEQYF.

Points on this clone: Gene names and germline match the mouse. The CDR3 is cut off 1 residue early in the read; its end comes from the germline J gene. This chain connects TRBV16 to TRBJ2-4; D might be TRBD1 (6 bases). V lost 5 bases, J lost 4 bases, and 7 bases lay in between. The CDR3 is made up of 12 amino acids. Germline V gene sequence: CDR1 SGHSA, CDR2 FRNQAP. CDR3 DNA (partial): TGTGCAAGCAGCCGGGACAAAAACACCTTGTAC. Its translation: CASSRDKNTLY. The whole CDR3 protein is CASSRDKNTLYF. The variable domain in full, completed from reference TRBV16 and TRBJ2-4, reads NAGVIQTPRHKVTGKGQEATLWCEPISGHSAVFWYRQTIVQGLEFLTYFRNQAPIDDSGMPKERFSAQMPNQSHSTLKIQSTQPQDSAVYLCASSRDKNTLYFGAGTRLSVL.

This clone was found a few times. The gene symbols are mouse symbols. Sequencing ends 1 residue short of the CDR3 end; the germline J gene provides the rest. V is TRBV26 and J is TRBJ2-2, with 7 bases matching TRBD1. The CDR3 has 15 amino acids. With V trimmed by 4 bases and J by 0 bases, 2 bases remained unmatched. CDR1 and CDR2 from the germline V gene are KGHPV and FQNQEV (reference sequence). The CDR3 loop reads CASSQGQTNTGQLYF. The CDR3 bases that were read are TGTGCCAGCAGTCAGGGACAGACAAACACCGGGCAGCTCTAC.

Comment on this clone: Genes and germline come from the mouse. The CDR3 is cut off 1 residue early in the read; its end comes from the germline J gene. The chain links TRBV5 to TRBJ2-5; 9 bases align to TRBD2. CDR3 length: 15 amino acids. Germline CDR1 is LGHNA and CDR2 is YNLKQL (reference sequence). The J segment lost 6 bases and the V segment lost 1 base, leaving 5 bases of the junction unmatched. The DNA read from the CDR3 is TGTGCCAGCAGCCAAGTTTGGGGGGGCGACGACACCCAGTAC. Amino acid sequence: CASSQVWGGDDTQY. The CDR3 as a whole reads CASSQVWGGDDTQYF.

This clone was counted between two and nine times. The gene names here belong to mouse. The read stops 1 residue short of the end of the CDR3; the missing end is completed from the germline J gene. This rearrangement joins TRBV4 to TRBJ2-4; weak D call: TRBD2 (6 bases). The V gene's germline CDR1 is LGHDT and CDR2 YNNKQL (reference sequence). Between the trimmed V and J ends, which lost 4 bases and 6 bases, there was a span of 8 bases. There are 12 residues in the CDR3. The CDR3 protein is CASSSGGNTLYF. CDR3 bases read: TGTGCCAGCAGCTCCGGGGGGAACACCTTGTAC.